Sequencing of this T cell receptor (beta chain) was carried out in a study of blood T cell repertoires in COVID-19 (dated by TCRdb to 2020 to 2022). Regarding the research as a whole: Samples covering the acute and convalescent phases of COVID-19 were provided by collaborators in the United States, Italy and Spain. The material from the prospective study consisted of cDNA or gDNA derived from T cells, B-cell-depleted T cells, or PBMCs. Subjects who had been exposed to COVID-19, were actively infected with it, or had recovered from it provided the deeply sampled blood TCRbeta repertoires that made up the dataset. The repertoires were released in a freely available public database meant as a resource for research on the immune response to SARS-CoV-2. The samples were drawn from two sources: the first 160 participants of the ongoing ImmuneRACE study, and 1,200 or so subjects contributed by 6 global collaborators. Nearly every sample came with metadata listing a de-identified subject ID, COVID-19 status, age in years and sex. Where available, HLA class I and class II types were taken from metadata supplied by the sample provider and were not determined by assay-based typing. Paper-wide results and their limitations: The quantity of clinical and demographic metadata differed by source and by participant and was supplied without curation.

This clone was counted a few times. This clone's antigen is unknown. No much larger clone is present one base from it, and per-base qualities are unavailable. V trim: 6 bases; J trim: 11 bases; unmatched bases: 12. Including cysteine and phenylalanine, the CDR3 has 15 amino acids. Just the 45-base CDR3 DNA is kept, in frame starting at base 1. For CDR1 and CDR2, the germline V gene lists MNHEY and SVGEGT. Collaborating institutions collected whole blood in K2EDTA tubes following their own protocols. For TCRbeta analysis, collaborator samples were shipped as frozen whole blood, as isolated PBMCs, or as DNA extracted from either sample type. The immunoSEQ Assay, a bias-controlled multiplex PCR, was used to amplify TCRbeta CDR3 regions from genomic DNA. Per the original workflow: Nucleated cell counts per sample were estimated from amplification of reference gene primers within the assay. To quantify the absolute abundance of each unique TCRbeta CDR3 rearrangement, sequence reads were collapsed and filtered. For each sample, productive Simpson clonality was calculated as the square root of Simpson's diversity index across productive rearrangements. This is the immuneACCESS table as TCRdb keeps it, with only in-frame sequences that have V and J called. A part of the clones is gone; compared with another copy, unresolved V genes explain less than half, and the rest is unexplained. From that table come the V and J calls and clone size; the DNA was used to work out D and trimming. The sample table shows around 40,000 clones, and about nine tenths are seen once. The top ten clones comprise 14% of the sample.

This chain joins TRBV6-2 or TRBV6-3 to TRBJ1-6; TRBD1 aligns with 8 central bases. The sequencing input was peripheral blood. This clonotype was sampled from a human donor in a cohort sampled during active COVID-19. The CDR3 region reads CASSPLQGASPPLHF. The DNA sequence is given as TGTGCCAGCAGCCCTCTTCAGGGGGCGAGTCCACCCCTCCACTTT.